This entry lists 4 T cell receptor beta chains sequenced from one sample in a study of blood T cells in healthy people across ages. For the second PCR, which ran for about 6 to 11 cycles, a sample-barcoded 5' primer and a J-beta primer mix were used. TCRdb recomputed calls from the 5' RACE reads with MiXCR, one row per CDR3 protein. This table holds about 930,000 distinct CDR3 sequences, approximately 32% found once. This same sample was also taken into another study, of T cells of mothers and their children.

What was sequenced was blood. The receptors were gathered from a middle-aged woman in good health.

The chain carries TRBV28 and TRBJ1-1, with D uncertain. Trimming cost V 7 bases and J 4 bases, with 13 bases left between them. Germline CDR1 MDHEN, CDR2 SYDVKM. The CDR3 runs 13 residues. The DNA of the CDR3 is TGTGCCAGCATACGGGATTTTGGCACTGAAGCTTTCTTT. Translation gives CASIRDFGTEAFF.

This clonotype was seen at least ten times. The V call is TRBV6-5, the J call TRBJ2-1; no firm D call. In germline, CDR1 is MNHEY, CDR2 SVGAGI. The germline V and J ends were trimmed by 2 bases and 10 bases, with 6 bases remaining between them. CDR3 length: 11 residues. The CDR3 DNA sequence: TGTGCCAGCAGTTACGGGCAAGAGCAGTTCTTC. It codes for CASSYGQEQFF.

This clonotype has at least ten counts. The chain has TRBV6-5 and TRBJ2-7, with 11 bases matching TRBD1. CDR1 and CDR2 (germline): MNHEY, SVGAGI. The CDR3 runs to 15 residues. The V and J ends lost 2 bases and 6 bases, in that order; junction bases with no gene match: 6. CDR3 loop: CASSYHGQGAREQYF. CDR3 nucleotide sequence: TGTGCCAGCAGTTACCACGGACAGGGGGCTCGCGAGCAGTACTTC.

There are a few counts of this clonotype. The chain is built from TRBV20-1 and TRBJ2-7; TRBD1 aligns across 9 bases. The junction had 8 bases not matched to a gene; V was cut back by 7 bases and J by 1 base. Per the germline V gene, CDR1 is DFQATT and CDR2 is SNEGSKA (reference sequence). CDR3 length equals 14 residues. In DNA, the CDR3 is TGCAGTGGAGTCCCCGGGACAGGGTCCTACGAGCAGTACTTC. This encodes CSGVPGTGSYEQYF.